The 24 T cell receptor beta chains reported below all come from one sample, sequenced in a study of tumor-infiltrating lymphocytes in oesophageal squamous cell carcinoma. TCRdb reprocessed the PCR reads via MiXCR and lists one record per CDR3 protein. The table lists just under 20,000 distinct CDR3 sequences, 35% to 50% of them singletons, with roughly a fifth in the top ten. The sample taken for sequencing was esophageal tumor tissue. Receptors were obtained from a male donor with esophageal squamous cell carcinoma.

A note on this clonotype: A junction boundary mismatches the germline segment, possibly from a read error. V gene TRBV7-6 combines with J gene TRBJ2-3, with 11 nucleotides matching TRBD2. Germline V gene data show CDR1 as SGHVS and CDR2 as FNYEAQ. This CDR3 comprises 16 residues. The CDR3 sequence: CASSLATSGNTGELYF. CDR3 sequence (DNA): TGTGCCAGCAGCTTAGCGACTAGCGGGAACACCGGGGAGCTGTACTTC.

This chain connects TRBV6-2 or TRBV6-3 to TRBJ2-1; the D gene could be TRBD1 or TRBD2 (7 bases each). The V end was cut by 5 bases, the J end by 13 bases, with 21 bases between. CDR1 is MNHEY and CDR2 is SVGEGT in the germline V gene. The CDR3 length is 14 residues. CDR3: CASSAGGGGETQFF. Written as DNA, the CDR3 is TGTGCCAGCAGTGCCGGGGGAGGGGGCGAGACCCAGTTCTTC.

The CDR3 sequence: CASSSKLAANTEAFF. As DNA, the CDR3 is TGTGCCAGCAGTTCCAAATTGGCGGCGAACACTGAAGCTTTCTTT. This chain joins TRBV6-4 and TRBJ1-1, with D unclear. V gave up 5 bases and J gave up 1 base, with 14 bases separating them. Germline V gene sequence: CDR1 MRHNA, CDR2 SNTAGT. The CDR3 has 15 amino acids.

This clonotype was counted a few times. The CDR3 does not end in the conserved phenylalanine or tryptophan, so this is likely a read error. Because the CDR3's place on the DNA is in doubt, the DNA is left out and the CDR3 is given as listed by TCRdb. This chain joins TRBV12-3 or TRBV12-4 and TRBJ2-3; TRBD1 is the table's D call and was not checked against the DNA. The CDR3 has 16 amino acids, counting both end residues. CDR3 loop: CASNIGRGDNEQFFGP.

This clonotype was found many times. J is TRBJ2-2 and V is TRBV20-1; TRBD1 matches at 10 bases. The germline V gene encodes CDR1 DFQATT and CDR2 SNEGSKA (reference sequence). The CDR3 contains 15 residues. V was clipped by 5 bases and J by 4 bases; unmatched bases: 7. CDR3 region: CSAYNRDRGTGELFF. The DNA of the CDR3 is TGCAGTGCTTACAACCGGGACAGGGGCACCGGGGAGCTGTTTTTT.

The chain carries TRBV4-2 and TRBJ2-2; 7 bases are a match to TRBD2. The CDR3 has 16 residues. Germline V gene sequence: CDR1 LGHNA, CDR2 YNFKEQ. Germline trimming cut 2 bases from V and 5 bases from J; bases unmatched to any gene: 8. CDR3 sequence reads: CASSQPSFGGTGELFF. The CDR3 DNA is TGTGCCAGCAGCCAACCTAGCTTCGGGGGGACCGGGGAGCTGTTTTTT.

A word on this clonotype: The conserved phenylalanine or tryptophan normally closing the CDR3 is absent here, so this likely arose from a read error. The DNA is left out, because the CDR3 cannot be placed on it with certainty; the CDR3 is given as TCRdb lists it. The gene calls are TRBV7-2 and TRBJ2-7; the table's D call TRBD1 went unverified against the DNA. The CDR3 is 18 residues long, ends included. From germline, CDR1 is SGHTA and CDR2 FQGNSA. CDR3: CASSLRGTGINNEQFFGS.

This clonotype appeared once. The chain recombines TRBV6-1 with TRBJ2-7; no firm D call. The end of the DNA fits TRBJ2-5 better, so the J call may be wrong. CDR1 MNHNS and CDR2 SASEGT come from the germline V gene. This CDR3 comprises 15 residues. CDR3 residues: CASRAEAGSFETQYF. Here the CDR3 DNA reads TGTGCCAGCAGAGCCGAGGCAGGTTCCTTTGAGACCCAGTACTTC.

The chain couples TRBV7-9 to TRBJ2-5; D may match TRBD1 or TRBD2 (5 bases each). V was cut by 5 bases and J by 5 bases, with 21 bases left in between. The CDR3 spans 16 residues. Germline V gene sequence: CDR1 SEHNR, CDR2 FQNEAQ (reference sequence). The CDR3 DNA reads TGTGCCAGCAGCCCTATCCGGGACGGGGCGGAGGAGACCCAGTACTTC. Amino acid sequence: CASSPIRDGAEETQYF. Supplemented by reference TRBV7-9 and TRBJ2-5, the full variable domain reads DTGVSQNPRHKITKRGQNVTFRCDPISEHNRLYWYRQTLGQGPEFLTYFQNEAQLEKSRLLSDRFSAERPKGSFSTLEIQRTEQGDSAMYLCASSPIRDGAEETQYFGPGTRLLVL.

This clonotype was recorded many times. The J gene is TRBJ2-7, the V gene TRBV10-1; either TRBD1 or TRBD2 may fit D (6 bases each). V dropped 6 bases and J dropped 4 bases, with 13 bases sitting between them. The V gene's germline CDR1 is WNHNN and CDR2 SYGVQD (reference sequence). CDR3 length equals 13 residues. CDR3 region: CASSNRGAYEQYF. As DNA, the CDR3 is TGCGCCAGCAGCAATAGGGGGGCTTACGAGCAGTACTTC.

This clonotype was recorded a few times. The V gene is TRBV7-6, the J gene TRBJ2-6, with a tentative D call TRBD2 (6 bases). Looked up from germline, CDR1 is SGHVS and CDR2 is FNYEAQ. This CDR3 region has 19 residues. V was shortened by 4 bases and J by 2 bases, with 21 bases between the two germline ends. CDR3 nucleotide sequence: TGTGCCAGCAGCTCCCCTGGGACTCTAGTTCGCCCTGGGGCCAACGTCCTGACTTTC. The encoded protein is CASSSPGTLVRPGANVLTF.

This clonotype was recorded a few times. This chain uses TRBV7-8 with TRBJ2-5, with a weak D call TRBD1 (5 bases). Judging by the DNA end, TRBJ2-7 fits better; the J call may be wrong. Germline-derived CDR1 and CDR2 are SGHVS and FQNEAQ. The CDR3 loop spans 14 amino acids. CDR3 sequence reads: CASSLRQNQGEQYF. CDR3 nucleotide sequence: TGTGCCAGCAGCTTAAGACAAAACCAGGGCGAGCAGTACTTC.

The J gene is TRBJ2-5, the V gene TRBV5-1; D possibly uses TRBD1 or TRBD2 (5 bases each). The closer fit of TRBJ2-1 to the DNA end suggests the J call may be wrong. The CDR3 is 14 residues long. Germline loops: CDR1 SGHRS, CDR2 YFSETQ. CDR3 protein: CASSFGTDTYEQFF. DNA for the CDR3: TGCGCCAGCAGCTTTGGGACGGATACCTACGAGCAGTTCTTC.

This chain connects TRBV7-3 to TRBJ2-2, with 8 positions matching TRBD2. Germline assignment: CDR1 SGHTA and CDR2 FQGTGA. The CDR3 runs 13 residues. V was clipped by 4 bases and J by 8 bases; unmatched bases: 3. CDR3 DNA sequence: TGTGCCAGCAGCTCTGCGGGAGGTGGGGAGCTGTTTTTT. Protein product: CASSSAGGGELFF.

The chain employs TRBV6-6 and TRBJ2-7, with D possibly matching TRBD1 (6 bases). Germline CDR1 and CDR2: MNHNY and SVGAGI (reference sequence). The CDR3 runs to 16 residues. The V end was cut by 2 bases, the J end by 4 bases, with 18 bases between. CDR3 sequence (DNA): TGTGCCAGCAGTTACAGGAAGACAGGCAAAGGGTACGAGCAGTACTTC. It codes for CASSYRKTGKGYEQYF.

The chain recombines TRBV6-1 with TRBJ2-7, with D possibly matching TRBD1 (5 bases). There are 13 residues in the CDR3. V gave up 5 bases and J gave up 1 base, with 9 bases separating them. Germline lookup yields CDR1 MNHNS and CDR2 SASEGT. The CDR3 loop is CASSQQESYEQYF. The CDR3 coding sequence is TGTGCCAGCAGTCAACAGGAGTCCTACGAGCAGTACTTC.

With respect to this clonotype: As the CDR3 is not closed by the conserved phenylalanine or tryptophan, this likely results from a read error. Because the CDR3's place on the DNA is in doubt, the DNA is left out and the CDR3 is given as listed by TCRdb. The chain is built from TRBV6-2 or TRBV6-3 and TRBJ2-6; whether TRBD2, the table's D call, matches the DNA was not checked. Germline V CDR1 and CDR2: MNHEY, SVGEGT. The CDR3 length equals 17 residues, ends included. The CDR3 spells CASSYGLASYNEQYFGA.

In its sample, this clonotype was seen many times. This chain joins TRBV11-2 and TRBJ2-2; D remains ambiguous. The CDR3 spans 15 residues. In germline, CDR1 is SGHAT, CDR2 FQNNGV. V lost 5 bases to trimming and J lost 2 bases, with 12 bases between them. This CDR3 reads CASSPGPTNTGELFF. The DNA for the CDR3 is TGTGCCAGCAGCCCAGGACCTACTAACACCGGGGAGCTGTTTTTT.

This chain joins TRBV3-1 and TRBJ2-5; D not certain. This CDR3 region has 14 residues. Germline CDR1 LGHDT, CDR2 YNNKEL (reference sequence). V gave up 3 bases and J gave up 1 base, with 9 bases separating them. The CDR3 protein is CASSHRHVQETQYF. In nucleotides, the CDR3 is TGTGCCAGCAGCCACCGACATGTCCAAGAGACCCAGTACTTC.

The V call is TRBV7-8, the J call TRBJ2-7; TRBD1 might be the D (5 bases). The J call is doubtful: the DNA matches TRBJ2-1 better. Germline V gene lookup returns CDR1 SGHVS and CDR2 FQNEAQ. The CDR3 is made up of 15 amino acids. The CDR3 nucleotides read TGTGCCAGCAGCTTAAATCGACAGTGGTACAATGAGCAGTTCTTC. Translation gives CASSLNRQWYNEQFF.

This clonotype has just a few counts. The rearrangement joins TRBV15 to TRBJ2-7; 10 positions agree with TRBD1. V trimming: 8 bases; J trimming: 0 bases; junction bases outside the gene matches: 1. The CDR3 runs 13 residues. Germline lookup yields CDR1 LNHNV and CDR2 YYDKDF (reference sequence). CDR3 bases: TGTGCCACCGGGACAGGGGACTCCTACGAGCAGTACTTC. Encoded protein: CATGTGDSYEQYF.

In this sample, this clonotype turned up a few times. The gene calls are TRBV19 and TRBJ2-4; D unclear. The CDR3 runs 17 residues. Between the trimmed V and J ends, which lost 3 bases and 13 bases, there was a span of 28 bases. The germline V gene encodes CDR1 LNHDA and CDR2 SQIVND (reference sequence). The CDR3 region is CASSITSDRFFYNEQYF. The CDR3, as DNA: TGTGCCAGTAGTATCACCTCTGATCGGTTTTTCTACAATGAGCAGTACTTC.

Ten or more counts support this clonotype. The chain is built from TRBV7-9 and TRBJ1-1, with a weak D call TRBD1 (6 bases). CDR3 length: 12 amino acids. Germline CDR1 reads SEHNR; CDR2 reads FQNEAQ (reference sequence). V was cut by 5 bases and J by 7 bases, with 11 bases left in between. The CDR3 spells CASSPGQHEAFF. As DNA, the CDR3 is TGTGCCAGCAGCCCCGGACAGCATGAAGCTTTCTTT.

V and J are TRBV28 and TRBJ1-5; 7 bases map to TRBD1. J lost 3 bases, V lost 6 bases, and 20 bases had no gene match. The CDR3 runs 19 residues. The germline CDR1 and CDR2 sequences are MDHEN and SYDVKM. CDR3 loop: CASRPTGTGAASYNQPQHF. The CDR3 DNA sequence: TGTGCCAGCAGACCAACCGGAACAGGGGCCGCATCCTACAATCAGCCCCAGCATTTT.